The 20 T cell receptor beta chains below all came from one sample that was sequenced in a study of blood T cell repertoires in COVID-19. Repertoires were generated with immunoSEQ multiplex PCR, while TCRdb's copy carries only in-frame clones and drops some. In the table there are some 150,000 clones, 81% of which are singletons. Sample: peripheral blood. The receptors stem from a woman in her fifties or sixties with active or convalescent COVID-19.

The gene calls are TRBV19 and TRBJ1-5, with TRBD1 as a possible D gene (5 bases). CDR1 and CDR2 (germline): LNHDA, SQIVND (reference sequence). The germline V and J ends were trimmed by 5 bases and 6 bases, with 14 bases remaining between them. The CDR3 is 14 residues long. The CDR3 coding sequence is TGTGCCAGTAGTTTCGGGGGGGTGGGTCAGCCCCAGCATTTT. Protein: CASSFGGVGQPQHF.

The genes are TRBV9 and TRBJ2-5, with TRBD2 matching over 7 bases. CDR3 length: 14 amino acids. Trimming cost V 2 bases and J 1 base; bases outside gene matches: 2. In germline, CDR1 is SGDLS, CDR2 YYNGEE. DNA of the CDR3: TGTGCCAGCAGCGTTACTAGCGCCCAAGAGACCCAGTACTTC. Protein: CASSVTSAQETQYF.

The chain combines TRBV6-7 with TRBJ2-3, with a weak D call TRBD2 (6 bases). TRBV6-7 is designated an ORF whose function remains uncertain. The CDR3 length is 18 residues. V was pared by 2 bases and J by 2 bases, with 20 bases between. The DNA for the CDR3 is TGTGCCAGCAGTTACGCCTCGGGGATAGCGGCTTCCACAGATACGCAGTATTTT. Amino acids: CASSYASGIAASTDTQYF.

This chain uses TRBV5-1 with TRBJ2-2, with TRBD1 identical over 9 bases. Per the germline V gene, CDR1 is SGHRS and CDR2 is YFSETQ. V trimming: 2 bases; J trimming: 3 bases; junction bases outside the gene matches: 8. This CDR3 contains 17 residues. The CDR3 is CASSLMPGQGDTGELFF. CDR3 nucleotides: TGCGCCAGCAGCTTAATGCCGGGACAGGGCGACACCGGGGAGCTGTTTTTT. Full variable domain (remainder filled in from reference TRBV5-1 and TRBJ2-2): KAGVTQTPRYLIKTRGQQVTLSCSPISGHRSVSWYQQTPGQGLQFLFEYFSETQRNKGNFPGRFSGRQFSNSRSEMNVSTLELGDSALYLCASSLMPGQGDTGELFFGEGSRLTVL.

This clone came up once. J is TRBJ1-2 and V is TRBV24-1; 7 bases agree with TRBD1. J lost 1 base, V lost 7 bases, and 8 bases had no gene match. In germline, CDR1 is KGHDR, CDR2 SFDVKD. This CDR3 is built from 15 residues. Here the CDR3 reads CATSTGTADNYGYTF. The CDR3 nucleotides are TGTGCCACCAGCACCGGGACAGCGGATAACTATGGCTACACCTTC.

This chain links TRBV28 with TRBJ2-2; 12 bases fit TRBD2. With 4 bases clipped from V and 5 bases from J, the junction kept 8 bases outside the gene matches. The CDR3 spans 17 residues. Germline V gene sequence: CDR1 MDHEN, CDR2 SYDVKM. The CDR3, as DNA: TGTGCCAGCAGTTCTCCCGGACTAGCGGGAAGAACCGGGGAGCTGTTTTTT. It is translated as CASSSPGLAGRTGELFF. The full variable domain, completed using reference TRBV28 and TRBJ2-2, is DVKVTQSSRYLVKRTGEKVFLECVQDMDHENMFWYRQDPGLGLRLIYFSYDVKMKEKGDIPEGYSVSREKKERFSLILESASTNQTSMYLCASSSPGLAGRTGELFFGEGSRLTVL.

The rearrangement uses TRBV2 and TRBJ2-1; the match to TRBD2 covers 7 bases. CDR1 is SNHLY and CDR2 is FYNNEI in the germline V gene. V lost 5 bases to trimming and J lost 7 bases; unmatched junction nucleotides: 5. CDR3 length: 13 amino acids. The CDR3: CASSLGLVNEQFF. As DNA, the CDR3 is TGTGCCAGCAGTCTCGGACTAGTAAATGAGCAGTTCTTC.

This clone appeared once. CDR3 sequence reads: CASSQEQGRTEAFF. As DNA, the CDR3 is TGCGCCAGCAGCCAAGAGCAGGGTCGGACTGAAGCTTTCTTT. The chain carries TRBV4-1 and TRBJ1-1; D may be TRBD1 (5 bases). The CDR3 loop spans 14 amino acids. Per germline, CDR1 MGHRA and CDR2 YSYEKL. Trimming removed 0 bases at V and 5 bases at J, with 10 bases between.

The rearrangement uses TRBV29-1 and TRBJ1-5, with D tentatively TRBD1 (5 bases). Deletions cut 4 bases from V and 3 bases from J, with 10 bases between. This CDR3 has 13 amino acids. Germline V gives CDR1 SQVTM, CDR2 ANQGSEA. CDR3 residues: CSVAGENNQPQHF. CDR3 nucleotide sequence: TGCAGCGTTGCGGGGGAGAACAATCAGCCCCAGCATTTT.

The chain employs TRBV19 and TRBJ1-3; D remains unclear. V lost 4 bases and J 0 bases, leaving 7 bases between the germline ends. CDR1 and CDR2 (germline): LNHDA, SQIVND (reference sequence). The CDR3 runs 14 residues. Written as DNA, the CDR3 is TGTGCCAGTAGTAAGGAGAGCTCTGGAAACACCATATATTTT. Translating it yields CASSKESSGNTIYF.

There are many counts of this clone. The chain has TRBV18 and TRBJ2-7, with TRBD2 matching over 7 bases. V trimming: 6 bases; J trimming: 7 bases; junction bases outside the gene matches: 12. This CDR3 has 14 amino acids. CDR1 is KGHSH, CDR2 LQKENI, per germline. In DNA form, the CDR3 reads TGTGCCAGCTCCCAAGGGGAGGGGCGGAGGGAGCAGTACTTC. It specifies CASSQGEGRREQYF.

The chain has TRBV7-9 and TRBJ2-2; 8 nucleotides agree with TRBD2. CDR3 length equals 17 residues. Germline CDR1 is SEHNR and CDR2 is FQNEAQ (reference sequence). Trimming removed 1 base from V and 2 bases from J; junction bases left unmatched: 6. CDR3: CASSLGLALLNTGELFF. For the CDR3, the DNA is TGTGCCAGCAGCTTAGGACTAGCGCTATTAAACACCGGGGAGCTGTTTTTT.

This chain joins TRBV3-1 (or the pseudogene TRBV3-2) and TRBJ1-1, with 9 bases matching TRBD1. The ends lost 4 bases at V and 2 bases at J; junction bases unmatched: 11. The length of the CDR3 is 17 residues. Germline loops: CDR1 LGHDT, CDR2 YNNKEL (reference sequence). DNA for the CDR3: TGTGCCAGCAGCCCCTTTCCGGGACAGGGTTTAAACACTGAAGCTTTCTTT. It specifies CASSPFPGQGLNTEAFF.

The gene calls are TRBV28 and TRBJ2-7; D perhaps matches TRBD2 (6 bases). V lost 7 bases to trimming and J lost 7 bases, with 23 bases between them. The CDR3 has 15 residues. Germline-derived CDR1 and CDR2 are MDHEN and SYDVKM. CDR3 nucleotides: TGTGCCAGCACCAAGACTAGTACAGGTCGAAGGGAGCAGTACGTC. Amino acid sequence: CASTKTSTGRREQYV.

The gene calls are TRBV6-5 and TRBJ1-1; TRBD1 aligns across 10 bases. Germline CDR1 reads MNHEY; CDR2 reads SVGAGI. Trimming cost V 4 bases and J 3 bases; bases outside gene matches: 2. This CDR3 contains 14 residues. The CDR3 DNA is TGTGCCAGCAGTTGGACAGGGGGGGACACTGAAGCTTTCTTT. It codes for CASSWTGGDTEAFF.

This clone was seen a handful of times. J is TRBJ2-3 and V is TRBV2; TRBD1 matches at 8 bases. CDR1 is SNHLY and CDR2 is FYNNEI in the germline V gene. Trimming at V came to 6 bases and at J to 0 bases, leaving 2 bases not matched to a gene. The CDR3 is 14 amino acids. CDR3 sequence (DNA): TGTGCCAGCAGGGACAGGGTTAGCACAGATACGCAGTATTTT. It is translated as CASRDRVSTDTQYF.

This clone was seen just once. The chain combines TRBV24-1 with TRBJ2-1; D gene unclear. Germline CDR1 is KGHDR and CDR2 is SFDVKD. V lost 9 bases and J lost 4, with 18 bases in between. The CDR3 is 15 residues long. CDR3 amino acids: CATGYGSSPYNEQFF. For the CDR3, the DNA is TGTGCCACCGGGTACGGTAGCTCCCCTTACAATGAGCAGTTCTTC.

This clone was seen more than once but under ten times. The chain is built from TRBV7-3 and TRBJ2-3; D gene unclear. From germline, CDR1 is SGHTA and CDR2 FQGTGA. Trimming shortened V by 0 bases and J by 2 bases, and 6 bases separated the two germline ends. This CDR3 contains 14 residues. For the CDR3, the DNA is TGTGCCAGCAGCTTAACTCCCTCCACAGATACGCAGTATTTT. Translation gives CASSLTPSTDTQYF.

The chain couples TRBV27 to TRBJ2-1; 7 bases fit TRBD2. The V gene end was trimmed by 6 bases and the J gene end by 4 bases; junction bases not matched to a gene: 9. This CDR3 region has 15 residues. Germline assignment: CDR1 MNHEY and CDR2 SMNVEV (reference sequence). The CDR3 loop reads CASRPGTNSYNEQFF. The CDR3 DNA reads TGTGCCAGCAGGCCAGGGACTAACTCTTACAATGAGCAGTTCTTC.

V usage is TRBV15 and J usage is TRBJ1-4, with 7 positions matching TRBD1. CDR1 LNHNV and CDR2 YYDKDF come from the germline V gene (reference sequence). There are 17 residues in the CDR3. J gave up 6 bases and V 0 bases, and 10 bases lay outside the gene matches. The CDR3 bases are TGTGCCACCAGCAGAGATTTGAGGGGGCTGAGGGATGAAAAACTGTTTTTT. Its translation is CATSRDLRGLRDEKLFF.